This TCR beta chain was identified during a study of beta chain features in type 1 diabetes. Findings of the study overall: In type 1 diabetes patients, VDJ junctions had fewer insertions; deletions at these junctions were more frequent. Type 1 diabetes patients showed a moderate but significant shortening of TCRB CDR3s in all four CD4+ subsets.

The V end lost 4 bases, the J end lost 9 bases, and 8 bases lay between the germline ends. Looked up from germline, CDR1 is SGDLS and CDR2 is YYNGEE. The CDR3 is 11 residues long. Since all of the isolated RNA was reverse transcribed, expressed TCRB transcripts were what got sequenced. TCRdb's copy holds only in-frame clones and misses some; the assay was immunoSEQ multiplex PCR. The sample lists some 500,000 clones, 10% to 12% seen once, with approximately 0.05% in the top ten. A note on this clone: Its antigen is not identified.

A single heparinised draw of about 100 mL on average was taken per donor. Sorted populations were all over 95% pure. The chain has TRBV9 and TRBJ2-1; no definite D call. This TCR was sampled from a woman aged 18-29 years in good health. The specimen was naive CD4+ T cells from blood. The CDR3 sequence: CASSPGGEQFF. In DNA form, the CDR3 reads TGTGCCAGCAGCCCGGGCGGTGAGCAGTTCTTC. Full variable domain (rest looked up from reference TRBV9 and TRBJ2-1): DSGVTQTPKHLITATGQRVTLRCSPRSGDLSVYWYQQSLDQGLQFLIQYYNGEERAKGNILERFSAQQFPDLHSELNLSSLELGDSALYFCASSPGGEQFFGPGTRLTVL.